These 13 T cell receptor beta chains came from one sample sequenced in a study of patients and donors after allogeneic stem cell transplantation. In TCRdb, the RT-PCR reads were re-called with MiXCR into one record per CDR3 protein. The table lists roughly 940,000 distinct CDR3 sequences, around 17% of them singletons. The sequenced material came from blood, either unsorted or a sorted T cell fraction (not recorded which). The receptor source for this set is a human donor who was either an allogeneic HSCT recipient or a stem cell or donor lymphocyte infusion donor (not recorded which). It is not recorded whose cells these are; they may come from a transplant donor.

This sequence joins TRBV19 and TRBJ2-1; D unclear. The CDR3 contains 14 residues. Looked up from germline, CDR1 is LNHDA and CDR2 is SQIVND (reference sequence). V was shortened by 3 bases and J by 6 bases, with 12 bases between the two germline ends. As DNA, the CDR3 is TGTGCCAGTAGTATTTACCACGGGTCCAATGAGCAGTTCTTC. Protein sequence: CASSIYHGSNEQFF.

J is TRBJ2-7 and V is TRBV3-1, with 8 bases fitting TRBD2. J gave up 4 bases and V 4 bases, and 6 bases lay outside the gene matches. This CDR3 has 14 residues. Germline assignment: CDR1 LGHDT and CDR2 YNNKEL (reference sequence). CDR3 DNA sequence: TGTGCCAGCAGCCGTAGCGGGGAAGGATACGAGCAGTACTTC. This codes for CASSRSGEGYEQYF.

This clonotype was counted only a few times. This rearrangement joins TRBV20-1 to TRBJ2-5, with D possibly TRBD1 on 5 matching bases. The CDR3 runs 13 residues. Germline assignment: CDR1 DFQATT and CDR2 SNEGSKA (reference sequence). Trimming stripped 6 bases from V and 2 bases from J, with 13 bases between. This CDR3 reads CSAHLGQQETQYF. The CDR3 DNA sequence: TGCAGTGCCCACCTGGGGCAGCAAGAGACCCAGTACTTC.

This clonotype was seen a single time. The genes are TRBV11-2 and TRBJ2-7, with 11 bases fitting TRBD2. With V trimmed by 4 bases and J by 4 bases, 9 bases remained unmatched. Germline-derived CDR1 and CDR2 are SGHAT and FQNNGV. The CDR3 loop spans 16 amino acids. The CDR3 reads CASSWNLAGGFYEQYF. The CDR3 nucleotides read TGTGCCAGCAGCTGGAATCTAGCGGGAGGATTTTACGAGCAGTACTTC.

This clonotype has a handful of counts. The chain combines TRBV5-1 with TRBJ1-4; D perhaps matches TRBD1 (5 bases). Trimming took off 4 bases at V and 6 bases at J, with 13 bases between the two ends. Germline V gives CDR1 SGHRS, CDR2 YFSETQ. The CDR3 runs 14 residues. The chain's CDR3 is CASSRGGSDEKLFF. The CDR3 nucleotides are TGCGCCAGCAGCCGTGGGGGGTCGGATGAAAAACTGTTTTTT.

The V call is TRBV5-5, the J call TRBJ2-1, with TRBD2 matching 10 bases. Per the germline V gene, CDR1 is SGHKS and CDR2 is YYEKEE (reference sequence). The CDR3 sequence is 16 residues long. The V segment lost 3 bases and the J segment 12 bases; nucleotides outside the gene matches: 15. The DNA for the CDR3 is TGTGCCAGCAGCTCGCTCGCACTAGCGGGATCTCAGGGGCAGTTCTTC. It specifies CASSSLALAGSQGQFF. The full variable domain, its missing parts supplied by reference TRBV5-5 and TRBJ2-1, is DAGVTQSPTHLIKTRGQQVTLRCSPISGHKSVSWYQQVLGQGPQFIFQYYEKEERGRGNFPDRFSARQFPNYSSELNVNALLLGDSALYLCASSSLALAGSQGQFFGPGTRLTVL.

The rearrangement uses TRBV3-1 and TRBJ1-5; D is ambiguous. The germline V and J ends were trimmed by 0 bases and 10 bases, with 7 bases remaining between them. The germline V gene has CDR1 LGHDT and CDR2 YNNKEL (reference sequence). The CDR3 length is 12 residues. The CDR3 bases are TGTGCCAGCAGCCAAGATAAGGGTCCCCAGCATTTT. Translated, it gives CASSQDKGPQHF.

This clonotype was seen more than once but under ten times. The chain couples TRBV12-3 or TRBV12-4 to TRBJ2-2; 7 bases are a match to TRBD1. J was trimmed by 0 bases and V by 6 bases; bases with no gene match: 4. CDR3 length: 15 residues. CDR3 in amino acids: CASRRDSANTGELFF. The CDR3, as DNA: TGTGCCAGCAGAAGGGACAGCGCGAACACCGGGGAGCTGTTTTTT.

V usage is TRBV20-1 and J usage is TRBJ1-5, with no clear D. Germline V gene lookup returns CDR1 DFQATT and CDR2 SNEGSKA (reference sequence). The ends were cut back, 1 base at V and 7 bases at J, with 11 bases in the middle. The length of the CDR3 is 13 residues. In nucleotides, the CDR3 is TGCAGTGCTAGAGTGTTAGCGGGGCAGCCCCAGCATTTT. This codes for CSARVLAGQPQHF.

The rearrangement uses TRBV3-1 and TRBJ1-6; the D gene is possibly TRBD1 (6 bases). Deletions cut 2 bases from V and 6 bases from J, with 17 bases between. The CDR3 runs 17 residues. Germline lookup yields CDR1 LGHDT and CDR2 YNNKEL (reference sequence). This CDR3 reads CASSQQLTGSPNSPLHF. The DNA for the CDR3 is TGTGCCAGCAGCCAACAACTAACAGGGTCTCCTAATTCACCCCTCCACTTT.

This clonotype was observed a handful of times. The CDR3 sequence is CATSRDKAGSTDTQYF. Written as DNA, the CDR3 is TGTGCCACCAGCAGAGATAAGGCGGGTTCAACAGATACGCAGTATTTT. The chain links TRBV15 to TRBJ2-3, with D tentatively TRBD2 (5 bases). V was trimmed by 0 bases and J by 3 bases, leaving 13 bases between them. This CDR3 contains 16 residues. Germline lookup yields CDR1 LNHNV and CDR2 YYDKDF (reference sequence).

The gene calls are TRBV4-3 and TRBJ2-7; 9 bases fit TRBD1. The junction had 9 bases not matched to a gene; V was cut back by 1 base and J by 5 bases. Per the germline V gene, CDR1 is LGHNA and CDR2 is YSLEER. The CDR3 runs to 16 residues. The CDR3 DNA follows: TGCGCCAGCAGCCAAGGGTTGGACAGGGGAGGGAACGAGCAGTACTTC. This codes for CASSQGLDRGGNEQYF.

This clonotype was seen only a few times. The chain recombines TRBV5-1 with TRBJ2-2; D possibly uses TRBD1 or TRBD2 (5 bases each). Deletions cut 5 bases from V and 15 bases from J, with 20 bases between. CDR3 size: 13 residues. The germline V gene has CDR1 SGHRS and CDR2 YFSETQ. This CDR3 reads CASRPGPQEGMFF. Here the CDR3 DNA reads TGCGCCAGCAGACCGGGACCACAAGAGGGAATGTTTTTT.